The next 30 T cell receptor beta chains were all read from a single sample in a study of blood T cell repertoires in COVID-19. Using immunoSEQ multiplex PCR, the repertoire was profiled, and TCRdb retains in-frame clones only, with some absent. The sample includes about 53,000 clones, 80% to 90% of them seen just once. Sequenced sample: peripheral blood. These receptors were obtained from a man older than 75 with acute or convalescent COVID-19.

The chain employs TRBV4-3 and TRBJ2-7, with 14 bases that match TRBD2. V trimming: 6 bases; J trimming: 1 base; junction bases outside the gene matches: 5. CDR3 length: 16 amino acids. In germline, CDR1 is LGHNA, CDR2 YSLEER. This CDR3 is CASRNGLAGGSYEQYF. In DNA, the CDR3 is TGCGCCAGCAGGAATGGACTAGCGGGGGGTTCCTACGAGCAGTACTTC.

CDR3 sequence (DNA): TGTGCCAGCAGCGTAGAGGAGGGAGCTAACTATGGCTACACCTTC. Amino acid sequence: CASSVEEGANYGYTF. The chain employs TRBV9 and TRBJ1-2; D unclear. The length of the CDR3 is 15 residues. V gave up 0 bases and J gave up 0 bases, with 9 bases separating them. Looked up from germline, CDR1 is SGDLS and CDR2 is YYNGEE. Looking up the rest from reference TRBV9 and TRBJ1-2 gives the full variable domain: DSGVTQTPKHLITATGQRVTLRCSPRSGDLSVYWYQQSLDQGLQFLIQYYNGEERAKGNILERFSAQQFPDLHSELNLSSLELGDSALYFCASSVEEGANYGYTFGSGTRLTVV.

This rearrangement joins TRBV3-1 (or the pseudogene TRBV3-2) to TRBJ1-2; D is unresolved. This CDR3 spans 15 amino acids. Germline V lookup: CDR1 LGHDT, CDR2 YNNKEL (reference sequence). V dropped 1 base and J dropped 0 bases, with 9 bases sitting between them. The CDR3 nucleotides are TGTGCCAGCAGCCAAGCCGCCGGAGCTAACTATGGCTACACCTTC. It yields the protein CASSQAAGANYGYTF.

This clone was observed a single time. The chain is built from TRBV5-6 and TRBJ2-1; 8 positions agree with TRBD1. This CDR3 has 12 amino acids. V was pared by 5 bases and J by 6 bases, with 1 base of the junction left unmatched. Germline CDR1 reads SGHDT; CDR2 reads YYEEEE. The CDR3 sequence: CASSGQGNEQFF. CDR3 in DNA: TGTGCCAGCAGTGGACAGGGCAATGAGCAGTTCTTC.

This chain joins TRBV2 and TRBJ1-4; 7 positions match TRBD1. J was trimmed by 8 bases and V by 5 bases; bases with no gene match: 8. The CDR3 covers 14 residues. CDR1 and CDR2 from the germline V gene are SNHLY and FYNNEI. Here the CDR3 DNA reads TGTGCCAGCAGTTTCGGACAGGCTCGGGAAAAACTGTTTTTT. Translated: CASSFGQAREKLFF.

The rearrangement uses TRBV4-2 and TRBJ2-7; 15 bases fit TRBD2. This CDR3 contains 17 residues. Germline V gene data show CDR1 as LGHNA and CDR2 as YNFKEQ. Germline trimming cut 1 base from V and 3 bases from J; bases unmatched to any gene: 4. The CDR3 DNA is TGTGCCAGCAGCCAAGTGGGACTAGCGGGGGGAGGCTACGAGCAGTACTTC. It is translated as CASSQVGLAGGGYEQYF.

The rearrangement joins TRBV6-2 or TRBV6-3 to TRBJ1-2, with TRBD1 matching 7 bases. J lost 2 bases, V lost 5 bases, and 8 bases had no gene match. The germline gives CDR1 MNHEY, CDR2 SVGEGT. This CDR3 has 15 amino acids. CDR3 sequence reads: CASSITGTANYGYTF. The CDR3 DNA reads as TGTGCCAGCAGTATTACCGGGACAGCCAACTATGGCTACACCTTC.

This chain joins TRBV14 and TRBJ2-1; TRBD2 agrees at 9 bases. Germline CDR1 and CDR2: SGHDN and FVKESK. The CDR3 has 15 residues. V was pared by 7 bases and J by 7 bases, with 11 bases of the junction left unmatched. The CDR3 spells CASTVQRGVLNEQFF. CDR3 in DNA: TGTGCCAGCACCGTCCAGCGGGGGGTCTTGAATGAGCAGTTCTTC.

This rearrangement joins TRBV5-1 to TRBJ1-2; perhaps TRBD1 as D (6 bases). There are 16 residues in the CDR3. The V and J ends lost 0 bases and 8 bases respectively, with 20 bases between them. Germline V gene sequence: CDR1 SGHRS, CDR2 YFSETQ. This CDR3 reads CASSLGSVGAKEGYTF. CDR3 nucleotide sequence: TGCGCCAGCAGCTTGGGGTCGGTGGGGGCGAAGGAGGGCTACACCTTC.

The chain carries TRBV9 and TRBJ2-2; 15 bases map to TRBD2. Germline V gives CDR1 SGDLS, CDR2 YYNGEE. The CDR3 runs 20 residues. J gave up 1 base and V 3 bases, and 10 bases lay outside the gene matches. CDR3 DNA sequence: TGTGCCAGCAGCGGTGGGACTAGCGGGGGGAACTCTAAGAACACCGGGGAGCTGTTTTTT. Amino acid sequence: CASSGGTSGGNSKNTGELFF.

The chain recombines TRBV6-5 with TRBJ2-2, with 7 bases lining up with TRBD1. V gave up 4 bases and J gave up 0 bases; unmatched junction bases: 5. The CDR3 loop spans 16 amino acids. CDR1 MNHEY and CDR2 SVGAGI come from the germline V gene. The CDR3 DNA reads TGTGCCAGCAGTTTCCCCGGGACAGCGAACACCGGGGAGCTGTTTTTT. It translates to CASSFPGTANTGELFF.

The chain carries TRBV6-5 and TRBJ2-2; a possible D gene is TRBD1 (7 bases). The V and J ends lost 5 bases and 4 bases respectively, with 14 bases between them. Germline V gene data show CDR1 as MNHEY and CDR2 as SVGAGI. The length of the CDR3 is 15 residues. In DNA, the CDR3 is TGTGCCAGCAGTAACCGACAGGGAGGCACCGGGGAGCTGTTTTTT. It translates to CASSNRQGGTGELFF.

CDR3: CASSPPSADRGTGNTIYF. DNA of the CDR3: TGTGCCAGCTCACCACCTTCCGCGGACAGGGGGACTGGAAACACCATATATTTT. The chain is built from TRBV18 and TRBJ1-3; 10 nucleotides match TRBD1. This CDR3 is built from 18 residues. Germline assignment: CDR1 KGHSH and CDR2 LQKENI. Losses at the gene ends were 0 bases for V and 2 bases for J; bases not matched to a gene: 7.

The chain couples TRBV3-1 (or the pseudogene TRBV3-2) to TRBJ1-4; no reliable D call. The V and J ends lost 4 bases and 7 bases respectively, with 7 bases between them. In germline, CDR1 is LGHDT, CDR2 YNNKEL (reference sequence). There are 12 residues in the CDR3. The CDR3 DNA reads TGTGCCAGCAGCCGGGCACCTGAAAAACTGTTTTTT. It codes for CASSRAPEKLFF.

The chain links TRBV19 to TRBJ2-7, with 7 bases matching TRBD1. V dropped 4 bases and J dropped 3; count of bases not matched to a gene: 6. Germline-derived CDR1 and CDR2 are LNHDA and SQIVND (reference sequence). This CDR3 contains 14 residues. CDR3 protein: CASSKGQNLYEQYF. The CDR3 nucleotides are TGTGCCAGTAGTAAGGGACAGAACCTCTACGAGCAGTACTTC. Filled out from reference TRBV19 and TRBJ2-7, the complete variable domain reads DGGITQSPKYLFRKEGQNVTLSCEQNLNHDAMYWYRQDPGQGLRLIYYSQIVNDFQKGDIAEGYSVSREKKESFPLTVTSAQKNPTAFYLCASSKGQNLYEQYFGPGTRLTVT.

This chain connects TRBV5-1 to TRBJ2-1; a weak D match, TRBD2 (6 bases). V was clipped by 0 bases and J by 8 bases, with 9 bases between them. The CDR3 loop spans 13 amino acids. Germline V CDR1 and CDR2: SGHRS, YFSETQ. CDR3 nucleotide sequence: TGCGCCAGCAGCTTGGCCGGGGGTCATGAGCAGTTCTTC. This gives the protein CASSLAGGHEQFF.

The rearrangement uses TRBV6-1 and TRBJ2-3, with 7 bases aligning to TRBD1. The trim removed 1 base at V and 2 bases at J, leaving 3 bases unmatched. Germline V gene data show CDR1 as MNHNS and CDR2 as SASEGT. This CDR3 is built from 15 residues. In nucleotides, the CDR3 is TGTGCCAGCAGTGAAGTCGGGACAGCCACAGATACGCAGTATTTT. This encodes CASSEVGTATDTQYF.

This clone has only one observation. CDR3 loop: CASTLIRGNTIYF. Here the CDR3 DNA reads TGTGCCAGCACCCTTATTCGTGGAAACACCATATATTTT. The chain couples TRBV7-8 to TRBJ1-3; D remains unclear. CDR3 length equals 13 residues. V was cut by 7 bases and J by 3 bases, with 10 bases left in between. Per the germline V gene, CDR1 is SGHVS and CDR2 is FQNEAQ.

The chain employs TRBV13 and TRBJ1-3; 9 bases match TRBD1. This CDR3 region has 17 residues. The germline CDR1 and CDR2 sequences are PRHDT and FYEKMQ (reference sequence). The trim removed 5 bases at V and 3 bases at J, leaving 11 bases unmatched. CDR3 coding DNA: TGTGCCAGCAGCCCGCCGGGACAGGGATTCGGTGGAAACACCATATATTTT. This encodes CASSPPGQGFGGNTIYF.

This clone was counted a single time. DNA of the CDR3: TGTGCCAACGCGCGGGCCAGGGGAGAGACCCAGTACTTC. It encodes CANARARGETQYF. The chain couples TRBV7-2 to TRBJ2-5; possibly TRBD1 for D (6 bases). The CDR3 runs to 13 residues. V was clipped by 10 bases and J by 4 bases, with 16 bases between them. Germline CDR1 reads SGHTA; CDR2 reads FQGNSA.

This clone has just a few counts. The sample carries other DNA sequences with the same CDR3. The genes are TRBV25-1 and TRBJ1-2; D may be TRBD1 (6 bases). This CDR3 is 16 amino acids long. Trimming stripped 2 bases from V and 4 bases from J, with 17 bases between. Germline-derived CDR1 and CDR2 are MGHDK and SYGVNS. CDR3 loop: CASSETSRGPAYGYTF. The CDR3 DNA follows: TGTGCCAGCAGTGAAACCTCCAGGGGACCCGCCTATGGCTACACCTTC.

Notes on this clone: Other DNA sequences within the sample encode an identical CDR3. J is TRBJ2-5 and V is TRBV5-1; D is possibly TRBD2 (6 bases). V dropped 4 bases and J dropped 2 bases, with 12 bases sitting between them. Germline V gene data show CDR1 as SGHRS and CDR2 as YFSETQ. This CDR3 spans 14 amino acids. CDR3 DNA: TGCGCCAGCAGCCTGGCTGGGGGGCAAGAGACCCAGTACTTC. It is translated as CASSLAGGQETQYF. Complete variable domain (other parts from reference TRBV5-1 and TRBJ2-5): KAGVTQTPRYLIKTRGQQVTLSCSPISGHRSVSWYQQTPGQGLQFLFEYFSETQRNKGNFPGRFSGRQFSNSRSEMNVSTLELGDSALYLCASSLAGGQETQYFGPGTRLLVL.

V gene TRBV7-9 combines with J gene TRBJ1-3; 7 bases fit TRBD1. Germline CDR1 and CDR2: SEHNR and FQNEAQ (reference sequence). Losses at the gene ends were 3 bases for V and 0 bases for J; bases not matched to a gene: 8. The CDR3 runs to 17 residues. DNA of the CDR3: TGTGCCAGCAGCTTTTACAGGGGTGGGACCTCTGGAAACACCATATATTTT. Translated, it gives CASSFYRGGTSGNTIYF.

V is TRBV10-2 and J is TRBJ1-1, with 7 bases identical to TRBD1. After removal of 3 bases from V and 5 bases from J, the junction contained 9 bases not matched to a gene. This CDR3 comprises 15 residues. Germline assignment: CDR1 WSHSY and CDR2 SAAADI. DNA for the CDR3: TGCGCCAGCAGTGACCCGCAGGGGGGTAGGACTGAAGCTTTCTTT. Protein product: CASSDPQGGRTEAFF.

V gene TRBV7-8 combines with J gene TRBJ1-3; D remains ambiguous. V lost 2 bases and J lost 4, with 6 bases in between. This CDR3 is 13 amino acids long. Germline CDR1 reads SGHVS; CDR2 reads FQNEAQ. The CDR3 coding sequence is TGTGCCAGCAGCTTAAACTCCGGAAACACCATATATTTT. This encodes CASSLNSGNTIYF.

This chain links TRBV5-8 with TRBJ2-7; TRBD1 is a possible D gene (5 bases). Deletions cut 0 bases from V and 3 bases from J, with 10 bases between. Germline assignment: CDR1 SGHTS and CDR2 YDEGEE. The CDR3 length is 14 residues. The CDR3 here is CASSLGQPRYEQYF. For the CDR3, the DNA is TGTGCCAGCAGCTTGGGACAGCCTCGCTACGAGCAGTACTTC. Combining the CDR3 with reference TRBV5-8 and TRBJ2-7 gives the whole variable domain EAGVTQSPTHLIKTRGQQATLRCSPISGHTSVYWYQQALGLGLQFLLWYDEGEERNRGNFPPRFSGRQFPNYSSELNVNALELEDSALYLCASSLGQPRYEQYFGPGTRLTVT.

This chain joins TRBV27 and TRBJ1-6; 8 bases fit TRBD1. The CDR3 length is 14 residues. With V trimmed by 6 bases and J by 5 bases, 3 bases remained unmatched. Germline V gene sequence: CDR1 MNHEY, CDR2 SMNVEV (reference sequence). CDR3 nucleotides: TGTGCCAGCAGGGGACAGGTTGATAATTCACCCCTCCACTTT. This codes for CASRGQVDNSPLHF.

V usage is TRBV6-6 and J usage is TRBJ1-6; TRBD1 aligns across 9 bases. CDR1 MNHNY and CDR2 SVGAGI come from the germline V gene (reference sequence). The CDR3 loop spans 14 amino acids. The V and J ends lost 8 bases and 9 bases, in that order; junction bases with no gene match: 8. As DNA, the CDR3 is TGTGCCAGCGGTTCGGGACAGGGCGTTTCACCCCTCCACTTT. Its protein product is CASGSGQGVSPLHF.

The rearrangement joins TRBV6-6 to TRBJ2-3; 10 bases map to TRBD1. J was trimmed by 1 base and V by 8 bases; bases with no gene match: 3. The V gene's germline CDR1 is MNHNY and CDR2 SVGAGI (reference sequence). The CDR3 has 14 residues. CDR3 loop: CASQDRGGTDTQYF. As DNA, the CDR3 is TGTGCCAGCCAGGACAGGGGGGGCACAGATACGCAGTATTTT.

The sample holds a few counts of this clone. V usage is TRBV6-2 or TRBV6-3 and J usage is TRBJ1-2; 7 nucleotides line up with TRBD1. The junction had 8 bases not matched to a gene; V was cut back by 5 bases and J by 5 bases. The CDR3 is made up of 14 amino acids. Germline-derived CDR1 and CDR2 are MNHEY and SVGEGT. DNA for the CDR3: TGTGCCAGCAGTACCGGGACAGTTGTTTATGGCTACACCTTC. It is translated as CASSTGTVVYGYTF.